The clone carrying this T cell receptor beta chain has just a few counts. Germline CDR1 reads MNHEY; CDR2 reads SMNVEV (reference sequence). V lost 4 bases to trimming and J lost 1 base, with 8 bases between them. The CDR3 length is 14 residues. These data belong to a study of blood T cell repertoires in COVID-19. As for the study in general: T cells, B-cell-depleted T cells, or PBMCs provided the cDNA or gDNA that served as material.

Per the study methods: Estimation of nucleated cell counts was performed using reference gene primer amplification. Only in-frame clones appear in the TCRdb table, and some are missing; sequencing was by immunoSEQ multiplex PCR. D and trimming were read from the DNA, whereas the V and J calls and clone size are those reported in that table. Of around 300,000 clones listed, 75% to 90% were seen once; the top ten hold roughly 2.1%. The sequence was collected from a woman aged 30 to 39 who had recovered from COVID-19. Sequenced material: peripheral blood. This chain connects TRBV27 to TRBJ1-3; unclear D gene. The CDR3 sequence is CASSYGRSGNTIYF. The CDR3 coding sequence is TGTGCCAGCAGTTATGGGAGGTCTGGAAACACCATATATTTT.